What follows describes a single T cell receptor (beta chain). Its antigen is undetermined. These data are taken from a study of T cell responses to AZD1222 COVID-19 vaccine. Study-level findings and limits: Most donors were white British and more were female, and clonal diversity was possibly underestimated. CD4 TCRs associated with vaccination spanned spike, dominating at 160-218 and 743-854.

Sequencing was performed with immunoSEQ multiplex PCR; in TCRdb, only in-frame clones are kept and a portion is missing. Among 180,000 or so clones, approximately 90% were seen once, and the ten largest hold roughly a quarter. Trimming shortened V by 3 bases and J by 0 bases, and 9 bases separated the two germline ends. Germline V CDR1 and CDR2: MNHEY, SMNVEV (reference sequence). The CDR3 runs 16 residues. The chain uses TRBV27 and TRBJ2-6, with a weak D call TRBD2 (5 bases). The sample consisted of peripheral blood, taken 28 days after the second AZD1222 dose. This sequence was found in an adult who received the AZD1222 COVID-19 vaccine. The CDR3 loop reads CASSFYGSSGANVLTF. For the CDR3, the DNA is TGTGCCAGCAGTTTTTATGGGAGCTCTGGGGCCAACGTCCTGACTTTC.